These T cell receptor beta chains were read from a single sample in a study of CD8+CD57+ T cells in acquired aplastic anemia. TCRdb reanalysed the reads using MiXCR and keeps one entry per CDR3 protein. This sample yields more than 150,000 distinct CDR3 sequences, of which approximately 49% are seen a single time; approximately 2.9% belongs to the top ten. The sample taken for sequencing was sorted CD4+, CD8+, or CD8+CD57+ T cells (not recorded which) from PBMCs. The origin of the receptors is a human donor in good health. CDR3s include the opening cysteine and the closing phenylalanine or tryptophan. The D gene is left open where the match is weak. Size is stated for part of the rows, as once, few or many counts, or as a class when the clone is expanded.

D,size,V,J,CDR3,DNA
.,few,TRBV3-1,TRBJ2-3,CASSQDGAGEADTQYF,TGTGCCAGCAGCCAAGATGGAGCTGGGGAGGCAGATACGCAGTATTTT
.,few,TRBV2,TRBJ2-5,CASNTGGAGETQYF,TGTGCCAGCAACACGGGGGGCGCAGGGGAGACCCAGTACTTC
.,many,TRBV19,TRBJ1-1,CASSIWQAQGTEAFF,TGTGCCAGTAGTATCTGGCAGGCGCAAGGTACTGAAGCTTTCTTT
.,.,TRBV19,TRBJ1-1,CASSISWNTEAFF,TGTGCCAGTAGTATAAGTTGGAACACTGAAGCTTTCTTT
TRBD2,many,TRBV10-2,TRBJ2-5,CASSEVAGGLQETQYF,TGCGCCAGCAGTGAGGTTGCGGGAGGACTCCAAGAGACCCAGTACTTC
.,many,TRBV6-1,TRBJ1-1,CASSRSGTGAFF,TGTGCCAGCAGTCGGTCCGGGACCGGAGCTTTCTTT
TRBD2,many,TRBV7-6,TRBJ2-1,CASSLWRGGSEQFF,TGTGCCAGCAGCCTCTGGCGCGGGGGGAGTGAGCAGTTCTTC
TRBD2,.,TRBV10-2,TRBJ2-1,CASGGLDYNEQFF,TGCGCCAGCGGGGGACTAGACTACAATGAGCAGTTCTTC
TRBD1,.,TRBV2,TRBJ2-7,CASRQGGGEQYF,TGTGCCAGCAGACAGGGGGGAGGCGAGCAGTACTTC
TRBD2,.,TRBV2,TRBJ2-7,CASSEAGGPTEQYF,TGTGCCAGCAGTGAGGCGGGAGGGCCTACCGAGCAGTACTTC
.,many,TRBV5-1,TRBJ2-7,CASSLSPQGATYEQYF,TGCGCCAGCAGCTTGTCCCCGCAGGGCGCAACCTACGAGCAGTACTTC
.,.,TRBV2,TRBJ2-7,CASSLPSPYEQYF,TGTGCCAGCAGTCTCCCAAGCCCCTACGAGCAGTACTTC
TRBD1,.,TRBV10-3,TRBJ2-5,CAISESTGGGQETQYF,TGTGCCATCAGTGAGTCGACAGGGGGCGGTCAAGAGACCCAGTACTTC
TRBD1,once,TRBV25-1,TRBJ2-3,CASSLATGDTDTQYF,TGTGCCAGCAGCCTCGCCACAGGGGACACAGATACGCAGTATTTT
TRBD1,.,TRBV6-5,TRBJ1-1,CASRRDSSNTEAFF,TGTGCCAGCAGGCGGGACAGCTCAAACACTGAAGCTTTCTTT
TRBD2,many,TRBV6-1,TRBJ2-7,CASSRGSYEQYF,TGTGCCAGCAGCCGCGGGAGTTACGAGCAGTACTTC
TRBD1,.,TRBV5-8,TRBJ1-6,CASSLTGDSPLHF,TGTGCCAGCAGCTTAACAGGGGATTCACCCCTCCACTTT
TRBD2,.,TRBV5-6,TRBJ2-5,CASSLLPKTSGGAETQYF,TGTGCCAGCAGCTTGCTTCCCAAGACTAGCGGGGGGGCGGAGACCCAGTACTTC
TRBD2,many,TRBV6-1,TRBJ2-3,CASSVLAGAADTQYF,TGTGCCAGCAGTGTTCTAGCGGGAGCGGCAGATACGCAGTATTTT
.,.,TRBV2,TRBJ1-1,CASSDQMNTEAFF,TGTGCCAGCAGTGACCAGATGAACACTGAAGCTTTCTTT
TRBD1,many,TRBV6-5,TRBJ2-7,CASRVDRVYEQYF,TGTGCCAGCAGGGTAGACAGGGTCTACGAGCAGTACTTC
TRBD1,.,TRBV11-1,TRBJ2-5,CASSPRTGEQETQYF,TGTGCCAGCAGCCCTAGGACAGGGGAACAAGAGACCCAGTACTTC
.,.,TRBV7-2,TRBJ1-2,CASTLWGDGYTF,TGTGCCAGCACCCTCTGGGGGGATGGCTACACCTTC
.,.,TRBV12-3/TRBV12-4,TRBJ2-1,CASSAPGTLYNEQFF,TGTGCCAGCAGTGCCCCCGGGACTCTCTACAATGAGCAGTTCTTC
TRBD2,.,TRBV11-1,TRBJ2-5,CASSLESGTSGRAQETQYF,TGTGCCAGCAGCTTGGAGTCCGGGACTAGCGGGAGGGCCCAAGAGACCCAGTACTTC
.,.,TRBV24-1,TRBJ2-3,CATSDVSGKGADTQYF,TGTGCCACCAGTGATGTAAGCGGGAAGGGGGCAGATACGCAGTATTTT
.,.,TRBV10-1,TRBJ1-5,CASSESGGNQPQHF,TGCGCCAGCAGTGAGTCTGGTGGTAATCAGCCCCAGCATTTT
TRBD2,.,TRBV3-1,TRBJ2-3,CASSQFPASGRGGQYF,TGTGCCAGCAGCCAATTTCCTGCTAGCGGGAGGGGGGGGCAGTATTTT
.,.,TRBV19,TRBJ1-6,CASSIGAGGGSPLHF,TGTGCCAGTAGTATAGGCGCTGGGGGAGGCTCACCCCTCCACTTT
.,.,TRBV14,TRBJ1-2,CASSQDADWSDGYTF,TGTGCCAGCAGCCAAGATGCGGATTGGTCGGATGGCTACACCTTC
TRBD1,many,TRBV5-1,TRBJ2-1,CASRPGQGISYNEQFF,TGCGCCAGCAGACCGGGACAGGGGATCTCCTACAATGAGCAGTTCTTC
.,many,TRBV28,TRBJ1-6,CASTIPGQGVPPLHF,TGTGCCAGCACCATCCCTGGCCAGGGAGTGCCACCCCTCCACTTT
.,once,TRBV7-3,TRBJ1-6,CASSLQSRGNSPLHF,TGTGCCAGCAGCTTACAGAGCAGGGGAAATTCACCCCTCCACTTT
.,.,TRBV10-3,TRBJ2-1,CAISDSGGPYNEQFF,TGTGCCATCAGTGACTCGGGTGGGCCCTACAATGAGCAGTTCTTC
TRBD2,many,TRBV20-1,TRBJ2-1,CSAGGLAGIEQFF,TGCAGTGCTGGGGGACTAGCGGGAATTGAGCAGTTCTTC
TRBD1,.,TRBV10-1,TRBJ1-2,CARTRQGARYGYTF,TGCGCCAGGACGAGACAGGGGGCGCGGTATGGCTACACCTTC
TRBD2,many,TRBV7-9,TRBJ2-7,CASSLERDYEQYF,TGTGCCAGCAGCTTAGAGCGGGACTACGAGCAGTACTTC
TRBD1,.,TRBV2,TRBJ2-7,CARGTGVHEQYF,TGTGCCAGAGGAACAGGGGTCCACGAGCAGTACTTC
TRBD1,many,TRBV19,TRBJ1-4,CASGTVINEKLFF,TGTGCCAGTGGGACAGTTATTAATGAAAAACTGTTTTTT
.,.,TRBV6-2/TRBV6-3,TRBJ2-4,CASSYGRAGDRNIQYF,TGTGCCAGCAGTTACGGCCGGGCCGGGGATAGAAACATTCAGTACTTC